This TCR beta chain was observed in a study of T cells in Graves' hyperthyroidism and ophthalmopathy. Study-wide findings and caveats: Also found in blood were most expanded thyroid clonotypes above 0.001.

This CDR3 is built from 16 residues. V lost 1 base to trimming and J lost 3 bases; unmatched junction nucleotides: 9. Germline CDR1 reads MGHRA; CDR2 reads YSYEKL. RNA transcripts yielded amplified TCR beta CDR3 regions. The TCR CDR3 first-round RT-PCR relied on the HTBI primer set. Using its own MiXCR run on the multiplex PCR reads, TCRdb lists one record per CDR3 protein. The sample contains under 550,000 distinct CDR3 sequences, approximately 13% of which appear only once. A lack of ophthalmopathy progression within 18 months defined stable Graves' hyperthyroidism. This clonotype appeared a few times. The antigen is undetermined.

Material for sequencing was blood. This TCR came from a woman between 18 and 29 years old with Graves' hyperthyroidism. The chain has TRBV4-1 and TRBJ2-7, with 7 positions matching TRBD2. The CDR3 DNA follows: TGCGCCAGCAGCCAAGTTTGGCTAGCGGAGTTCTACGAGCAGTACTTC. As protein: CASSQVWLAEFYEQYF.